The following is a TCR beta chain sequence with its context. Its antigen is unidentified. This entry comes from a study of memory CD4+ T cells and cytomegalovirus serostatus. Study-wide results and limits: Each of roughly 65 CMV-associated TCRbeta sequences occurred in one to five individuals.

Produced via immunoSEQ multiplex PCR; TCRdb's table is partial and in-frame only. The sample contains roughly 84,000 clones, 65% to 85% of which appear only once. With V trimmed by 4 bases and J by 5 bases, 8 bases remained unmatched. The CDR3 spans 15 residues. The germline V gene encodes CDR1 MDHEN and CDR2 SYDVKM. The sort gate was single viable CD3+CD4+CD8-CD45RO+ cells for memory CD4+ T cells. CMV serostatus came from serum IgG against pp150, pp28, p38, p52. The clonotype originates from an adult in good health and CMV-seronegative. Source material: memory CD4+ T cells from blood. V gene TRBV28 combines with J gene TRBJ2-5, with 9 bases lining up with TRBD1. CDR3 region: CASSSWTGAGETQYF. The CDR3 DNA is TGTGCCAGCAGTTCGTGGACAGGGGCAGGGGAGACCCAGTACTTC.